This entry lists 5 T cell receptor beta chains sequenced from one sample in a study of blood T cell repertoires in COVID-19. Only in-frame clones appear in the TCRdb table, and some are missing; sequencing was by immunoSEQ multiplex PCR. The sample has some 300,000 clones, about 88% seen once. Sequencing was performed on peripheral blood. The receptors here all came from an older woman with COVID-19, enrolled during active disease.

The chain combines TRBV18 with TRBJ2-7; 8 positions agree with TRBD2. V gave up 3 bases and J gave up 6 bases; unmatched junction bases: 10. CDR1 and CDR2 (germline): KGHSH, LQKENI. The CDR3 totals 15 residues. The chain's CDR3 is CASSPSREGGSEQYF. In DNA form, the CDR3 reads TGTGCCAGCTCACCTTCACGGGAGGGAGGCTCCGAGCAGTACTTC.

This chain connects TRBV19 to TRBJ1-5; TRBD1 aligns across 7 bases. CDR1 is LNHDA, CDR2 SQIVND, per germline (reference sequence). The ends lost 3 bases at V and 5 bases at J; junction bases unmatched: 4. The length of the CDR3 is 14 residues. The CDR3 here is CASSMSRGDQPQHF. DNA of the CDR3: TGTGCCAGTAGTATGTCCAGGGGGGATCAGCCCCAGCATTTT.

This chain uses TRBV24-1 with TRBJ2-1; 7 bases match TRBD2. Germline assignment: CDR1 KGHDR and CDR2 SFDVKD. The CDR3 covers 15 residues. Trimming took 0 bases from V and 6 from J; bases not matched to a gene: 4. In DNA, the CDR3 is TGTGCCACCAGTGATTTGGGGAGGGGCGGCAATGAGCAGTTCTTC. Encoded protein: CATSDLGRGGNEQFF.

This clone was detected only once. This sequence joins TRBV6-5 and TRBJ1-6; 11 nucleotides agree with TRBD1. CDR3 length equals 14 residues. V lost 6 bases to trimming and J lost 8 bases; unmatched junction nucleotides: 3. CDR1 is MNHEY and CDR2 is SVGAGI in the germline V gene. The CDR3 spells CASRRDRGYSPLHF. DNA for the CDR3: TGTGCCAGCAGAAGGGACAGGGGGTATTCACCCCTCCACTTT.

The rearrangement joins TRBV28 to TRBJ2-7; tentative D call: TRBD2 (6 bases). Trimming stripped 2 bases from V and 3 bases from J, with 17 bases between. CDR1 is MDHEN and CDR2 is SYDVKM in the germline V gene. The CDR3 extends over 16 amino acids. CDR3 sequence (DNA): TGTGCCAGCAGTTTAGGACTAATTCTAGCCAACTACGAGCAGTACTTC. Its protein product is CASSLGLILANYEQYF.